The 29 T cell receptor beta chains below all came from one sample that was sequenced in a study of T-cell memory formation after mild COVID-19. TCRdb independently ran MiXCR on the 5' RACE reads; one entry per CDR3 protein. There are about 180,000 distinct CDR3 sequences in the sample; roughly 17% occur only once, and approximately 2.1% lies in the top ten. The sample comprised PBMCs or a T cell subset sorted from them (not recorded which). All receptors derive from an adult woman who had mild COVID-19 (a few samples of this study predate the infection). Cell type and time point are not known.

This clonotype was seen a few times. The V gene is TRBV5-1, the J gene TRBJ2-3, with TRBD2 matching over 7 bases. This CDR3 contains 15 residues. Germline V gives CDR1 SGHRS, CDR2 YFSETQ. J was trimmed by 3 bases and V by 4 bases; bases with no gene match: 8. The DNA of the CDR3 is TGCGCCAGCAGCGCCGGGAAAGCGGGGACAGATACGCAGTATTTT. Residues: CASSAGKAGTDTQYF.

The CDR3 reads CASSLATSGRDTQYF. The CDR3 DNA is TGCGCCAGCAGCTTGGCGACTAGCGGGAGAGATACGCAGTATTTT. V and J are TRBV5-1 and TRBJ2-3; 12 bases are shared with TRBD2. Losses at the gene ends were 0 bases for V and 5 bases for J; bases not matched to a gene: 1. Germline V gene sequence: CDR1 SGHRS, CDR2 YFSETQ. This CDR3 is built from 15 residues.

The chain employs TRBV24-1 and TRBJ1-1, with TRBD1 matching 7 bases. The CDR3 spans 14 residues. Germline loops: CDR1 KGHDR, CDR2 SFDVKD. After removal of 2 bases from V and 10 bases from J, the junction contained 9 bases not matched to a gene. The CDR3 sequence is CATSDSPGTVGAFF. DNA of the CDR3: TGTGCCACCAGTGATTCACCCGGGACAGTCGGAGCTTTCTTT.

The chain joins TRBV6-2 or TRBV6-3 to TRBJ1-5; TRBD1 matches 9 bases. The V and J ends lost 6 bases and 6 bases, in that order; junction bases with no gene match: 3. CDR3 size: 13 residues. In germline, CDR1 is MNHEY, CDR2 SVGEGT. CDR3: CASRKDRGQPQHF. The CDR3 DNA sequence: TGTGCCAGCAGGAAGGACAGGGGTCAGCCCCAGCATTTT.

The gene calls are TRBV12-3 or TRBV12-4 and TRBJ2-7; 14 bases map to TRBD2. V shed 6 bases and J 5 bases; nucleotides not matched to a gene: 6. The CDR3 has 15 residues. This CDR3 reads CASRPGTSGRDEQYF. The CDR3 bases are TGTGCCAGCAGGCCCGGGACTAGCGGGAGAGACGAGCAGTACTTC.

The chain joins TRBV7-9 to TRBJ2-5, with a possible D match to TRBD1 (6 bases). Trimming removed 1 base from V and 9 bases from J, with 9 bases in between. The V gene's germline CDR1 is SEHNR and CDR2 FQNEAQ (reference sequence). This CDR3 is built from 12 residues. CDR3 coding DNA: TGTGCCAGCAGCTTAGAAGGGGGTCCCCAGTACTTC. It yields the protein CASSLEGGPQYF.

The chain joins TRBV24-1 to TRBJ2-1; TRBD1 or TRBD2 may be the D gene (6 bases each). The CDR3 is made up of 15 amino acids. The V end lost 4 bases, the J end lost 0 bases, and 9 bases lay between the germline ends. The germline V gene encodes CDR1 KGHDR and CDR2 SFDVKD. CDR3 amino acids: CATSDRGGSYNEQFF. The CDR3 DNA is TGTGCCACCAGTGACAGGGGAGGCTCCTACAATGAGCAGTTCTTC.

This clonotype was picked up a small number of times. The V gene is TRBV20-1, the J gene TRBJ2-1; TRBD2 matches 12 bases. The CDR3 runs 17 residues. Per the germline V gene, CDR1 is DFQATT and CDR2 is SNEGSKA (reference sequence). Trimming at V came to 5 bases and at J to 9 bases, leaving 17 bases not matched to a gene. The CDR3 here is CSAGSPRLAGARGEQFF. The DNA of the CDR3 is TGCAGTGCTGGATCCCCCCGACTAGCGGGAGCGCGTGGTGAGCAGTTCTTC.

This clonotype was found a few times. This rearrangement joins TRBV7-8 to TRBJ1-6; D is unresolved. CDR1 is SGHVS and CDR2 is FQNEAQ in the germline V gene. V gave up 7 bases and J gave up 5 bases, with 15 bases separating them. The CDR3 length is 15 residues. CDR3 region: CASTQVGRNNSPLHF. The DNA for the CDR3 is TGTGCCAGCACCCAAGTCGGAAGGAATAATTCACCCCTCCACTTT.

The V call is TRBV6-5, the J call TRBJ2-7, with 7 bases matching TRBD2. V lost 7 bases, J lost 2 bases, and 14 bases stayed unmatched. The CDR3 has 16 residues. In germline, CDR1 is MNHEY, CDR2 SVGAGI. The CDR3 region is CASMWTREVGPYEQYF. Written as DNA, the CDR3 is TGTGCCAGCATGTGGACTAGGGAGGTGGGTCCCTACGAGCAGTACTTC.

J is TRBJ2-7 and V is TRBV4-3, with 7 positions matching TRBD1. There are 16 residues in the CDR3. Germline V gene data show CDR1 as LGHNA and CDR2 as YSLEER. The V segment lost 1 base and the J segment 4 bases; nucleotides outside the gene matches: 10. The CDR3 nucleotides are TGCGCCAGCAGCCAAGTATGGGGGACAGCCCCTTACGAGCAGTACTTC. Translated, it gives CASSQVWGTAPYEQYF.

This clonotype was picked up a small number of times. This sequence joins TRBV6-2 or TRBV6-3 and TRBJ2-7, with 9 bases aligning to TRBD2. Trimming at V came to 8 bases and at J to 4 bases, leaving 24 bases not matched to a gene. From germline, CDR1 is MNHEY and CDR2 SVGEGT. The CDR3 contains 19 residues. The CDR3 is CASCTRSGDRGRASYEQYF. The CDR3, as DNA: TGTGCCAGCTGCACTCGGTCGGGCGACCGCGGGAGGGCCTCTTACGAGCAGTACTTC.

In its sample, this clonotype was seen a few times. This chain joins TRBV5-1 and TRBJ2-7; 7 nucleotides align to TRBD1. V was clipped by 5 bases and J by 2 bases; unmatched bases: 16. The CDR3 contains 17 residues. Germline V lookup: CDR1 SGHRS, CDR2 YFSETQ. The DNA of the CDR3 is TGCGCCAGCAGATCAGTAGCCGGGACAGCACCGCCCTACGAGCAGTACTTC. It yields the protein CASRSVAGTAPPYEQYF.

This sequence joins TRBV7-2 and TRBJ2-7; TRBD2 matches at 13 bases. J lost 4 bases, V lost 1 base, and 4 bases had no gene match. This CDR3 comprises 16 residues. Germline V CDR1 and CDR2: SGHTA, FQGNSA. The CDR3 spells CASSLGGLAGVYEQYF. In DNA, the CDR3 is TGTGCCAGCAGCTTAGGAGGACTAGCGGGGGTATACGAGCAGTACTTC.

This clonotype was seen only a few times. V is TRBV7-2 and J is TRBJ2-3; D unclear. Germline V gives CDR1 SGHTA, CDR2 FQGNSA. V was cut by 3 bases and J by 2 bases, with 3 bases left in between. This CDR3 comprises 12 residues. The CDR3: CASSFYTDTQYF. The CDR3 DNA reads as TGTGCCAGCAGCTTCTACACAGATACGCAGTATTTT.

This clonotype turned up a few times. V usage is TRBV3-1 and J usage is TRBJ2-1; 13 positions agree with TRBD2. The CDR3 has 17 residues. The V gene's germline CDR1 is LGHDT and CDR2 YNNKEL (reference sequence). V dropped 2 bases and J dropped 13; count of bases not matched to a gene: 14. DNA of the CDR3: TGTGCCAGCAGCCAACTCCCAAAACTAGCGGGGGGGCCTTTTCAGTTCTTC. Its translation: CASSQLPKLAGGPFQFF.

This clonotype was seen more than once but under ten times. The chain combines TRBV5-5 with TRBJ2-3, with TRBD2 matching over 11 bases. The CDR3 sequence is 15 residues long. The germline V gene has CDR1 SGHKS and CDR2 YYEKEE (reference sequence). After removal of 4 bases from V and 3 bases from J, the junction contained 4 bases not matched to a gene. For the CDR3, the DNA is TGTGCCAGCAGCATACTAGCGGGGGAGACAGATACGCAGTATTTT. It encodes CASSILAGETDTQYF.

This clonotype was seen a handful of times. The chain joins TRBV7-9 to TRBJ2-1; maybe TRBD2 (5 bases). This CDR3 is built from 14 residues. Germline loops: CDR1 SEHNR, CDR2 FQNEAQ (reference sequence). The ends were cut back, 1 base at V and 6 bases at J, with 10 bases in the middle. The CDR3 bases are TGTGCCAGCAGCTTAGTCGGGGTTCCCAATGAGCAGTTCTTC. It codes for CASSLVGVPNEQFF. The whole variable domain, filled in from reference TRBV7-9 and TRBJ2-1, reads DTGVSQNPRHKITKRGQNVTFRCDPISEHNRLYWYRQTLGQGPEFLTYFQNEAQLEKSRLLSDRFSAERPKGSFSTLEIQRTEQGDSAMYLCASSLVGVPNEQFFGPGTRLTVL.

V usage is TRBV6-5 and J usage is TRBJ1-3, with a possible D match to TRBD1 (6 bases). CDR3 size: 14 residues. The V gene's germline CDR1 is MNHEY and CDR2 SVGAGI. V lost 6 bases and J lost 3, with 12 bases in between. CDR3 nucleotide sequence: TGTGCCAGCAGCAGGACAGCTATTGGAAACACCATATATTTT. Amino acids: CASSRTAIGNTIYF.

This clonotype has a count of ten or more. The rearrangement uses TRBV6-5 and TRBJ1-1; D remains ambiguous. The CDR3 has 12 residues. Germline assignment: CDR1 MNHEY and CDR2 SVGAGI. The ends were cut back, 6 bases at V and 1 base at J, with 6 bases in the middle. CDR3 DNA: TGTGCCAGCAGCTACAGGAACACTGAAGCTTTCTTT. Protein: CASSYRNTEAFF.

Points on this clonotype: A clone one base away is much larger, so this may be a read error. V usage is TRBV19 and J usage is TRBJ2-7; no definite D call. Trimming stripped 3 bases from V and 4 bases from J, with 13 bases between. The CDR3 is 14 amino acids. The germline V gene has CDR1 LNHDA and CDR2 SQIVND (reference sequence). The CDR3 is CASSINPWGYEQYF. CDR3 nucleotide sequence: TGTGCCAGTAGTATCAATCCGTGGGGATACGAGCAGTACTTC.

The CDR3: CSARSGGPGNTIYF. Here the CDR3 DNA reads TGCAGTGCTAGATCGGGGGGACCTGGAAACACCATATATTTT. The chain links TRBV20-1 to TRBJ1-3, with a tentative D call TRBD1 (5 bases). Germline V gives CDR1 DFQATT, CDR2 SNEGSKA (reference sequence). The CDR3 has 14 amino acids. V was pared by 2 bases and J by 2 bases, with 10 bases between.

The gene calls are TRBV10-3 and TRBJ2-7; D ambiguous. CDR1 ENHRY and CDR2 SYGVKD come from the germline V gene. The CDR3 spans 15 residues. The V and J ends lost 0 bases and 3 bases respectively, with 12 bases between them. In nucleotides, the CDR3 is TGTGCCATCAGTGAGTCGGAACGGGCCCGCTACGAGCAGTACTTC. Translating it yields CAISESERARYEQYF.

This clonotype appeared a few times. The genes are TRBV5-1 and TRBJ2-7; TRBD2 matches at 9 bases. Looked up from germline, CDR1 is SGHRS and CDR2 is YFSETQ. The length of the CDR3 is 16 residues. V lost 0 bases to trimming and J lost 0 bases; unmatched junction nucleotides: 4. The CDR3 sequence is CASSLGSSGGSYEQYF. The CDR3, as DNA: TGCGCCAGCAGCTTGGGTAGTAGCGGGGGCTCCTACGAGCAGTACTTC.

The CDR3 loop is CATGQGNEQYF. The DNA of the CDR3 is TGTGCCACTGGACAGGGTAACGAGCAGTACTTC. The J gene is TRBJ2-7, the V gene TRBV24-1, with 8 bases lining up with TRBD1. The junction had 3 bases not matched to a gene; V was cut back by 10 bases and J by 5 bases. The CDR3 is 11 residues long. Germline loops: CDR1 KGHDR, CDR2 SFDVKD.

The genes are TRBV4-3 and TRBJ2-3; D not certain. Germline-derived CDR1 and CDR2 are LGHNA and YSLEER. Deletions cut 1 base from V and 5 bases from J, with 13 bases between. This CDR3 comprises 15 residues. DNA of the CDR3: TGCGCCAGCAGCCAAGGATTACCCCGTCGAGATACGCAGTATTTT. This encodes CASSQGLPRRDTQYF.

This chain joins TRBV3-1 and TRBJ2-1; tentatively, D is TRBD2 (5 bases). Trimming removed 4 bases from V and 4 bases from J, with 17 bases in between. CDR3 length equals 16 residues. CDR1 is LGHDT and CDR2 is YNNKEL in the germline V gene (reference sequence). As DNA, the CDR3 is TGTGCCAGCAGCCCTCTTGAGGGAAAAGGTTACAATGAGCAGTTCTTC. Translated, it gives CASSPLEGKGYNEQFF.

This clonotype was observed many times. V is TRBV6-5 and J is TRBJ2-1, with a possible D match to TRBD1 (6 bases). The V end was cut by 2 bases, the J end by 6 bases, with 17 bases between. The CDR3 totals 16 residues. The germline gives CDR1 MNHEY, CDR2 SVGAGI. The CDR3 bases are TGTGCCAGCAGTTACCGGCGTACAGGGAGTAGCAATGAGCAGTTCTTC. This encodes CASSYRRTGSSNEQFF.

The chain carries TRBV5-6 and TRBJ2-3; D remains unclear. The CDR3 has 15 amino acids. From germline, CDR1 is SGHDT and CDR2 YYEEEE. V dropped 1 base and J dropped 2 bases, with 11 bases sitting between them. The CDR3 spells CASSLWGSDTDTQYF. For the CDR3, the DNA is TGTGCCAGCAGCTTGTGGGGATCTGACACAGATACGCAGTATTTT.